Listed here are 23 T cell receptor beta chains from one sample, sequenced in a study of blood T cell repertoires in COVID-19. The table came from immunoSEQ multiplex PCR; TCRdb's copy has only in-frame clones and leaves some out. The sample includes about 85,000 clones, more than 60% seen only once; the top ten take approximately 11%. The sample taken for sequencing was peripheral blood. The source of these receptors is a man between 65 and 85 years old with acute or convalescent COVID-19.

Written as DNA, the CDR3 is TGCGCCAGCAGTACCGACAGGGAGAACTATGGCTACACCTTC. Its translation is CASSTDRENYGYTF. The rearrangement links TRBV5-1 to TRBJ1-2; 7 bases are a match to TRBD1. This CDR3 region has 14 residues. The ends lost 5 bases at V and 2 bases at J; junction bases unmatched: 6. Germline V gene data show CDR1 as SGHRS and CDR2 as YFSETQ.

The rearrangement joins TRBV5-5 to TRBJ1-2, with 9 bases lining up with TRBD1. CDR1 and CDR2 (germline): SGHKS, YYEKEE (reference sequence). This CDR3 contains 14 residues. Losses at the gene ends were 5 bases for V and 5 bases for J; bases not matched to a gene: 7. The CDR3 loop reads CASSRTGQGYGYTF. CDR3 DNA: TGTGCCAGCAGTCGAACGGGACAGGGATATGGCTACACCTTC.

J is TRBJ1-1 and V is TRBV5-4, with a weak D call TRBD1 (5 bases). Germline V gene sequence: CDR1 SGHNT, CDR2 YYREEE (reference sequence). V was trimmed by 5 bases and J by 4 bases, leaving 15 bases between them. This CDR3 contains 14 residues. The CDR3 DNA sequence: TGTGCCAGCAGGGGGGAACTGGGGGGCACTGAAGCTTTCTTT. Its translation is CASRGELGGTEAFF.

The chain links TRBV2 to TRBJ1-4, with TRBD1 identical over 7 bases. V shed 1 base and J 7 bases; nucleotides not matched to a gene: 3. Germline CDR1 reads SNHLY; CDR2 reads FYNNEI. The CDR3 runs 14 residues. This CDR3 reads CASSEGQGPEKLFF. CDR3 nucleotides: TGTGCCAGCAGTGAAGGACAGGGTCCTGAAAAACTGTTTTTT.

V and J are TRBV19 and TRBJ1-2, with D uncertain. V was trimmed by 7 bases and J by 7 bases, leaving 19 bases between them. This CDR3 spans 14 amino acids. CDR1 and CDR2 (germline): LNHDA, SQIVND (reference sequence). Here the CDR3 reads CASTLDRRGRGYTF. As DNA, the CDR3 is TGTGCCAGTACCCTCGACCGACGCGGGCGTGGCTACACCTTC.

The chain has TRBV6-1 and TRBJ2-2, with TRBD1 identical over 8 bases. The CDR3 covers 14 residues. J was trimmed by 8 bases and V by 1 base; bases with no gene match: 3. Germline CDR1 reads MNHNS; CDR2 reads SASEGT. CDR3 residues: CASSEVQGAGELFF. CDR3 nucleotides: TGTGCCAGCAGTGAAGTGCAGGGGGCAGGGGAGCTGTTTTTT.

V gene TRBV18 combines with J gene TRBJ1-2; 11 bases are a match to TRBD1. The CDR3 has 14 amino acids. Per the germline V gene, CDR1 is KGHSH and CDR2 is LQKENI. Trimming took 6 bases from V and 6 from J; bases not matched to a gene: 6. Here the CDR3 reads CASSEGQGVDGYTF. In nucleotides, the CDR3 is TGTGCCAGCTCGGAGGGACAGGGGGTTGATGGCTACACCTTC.

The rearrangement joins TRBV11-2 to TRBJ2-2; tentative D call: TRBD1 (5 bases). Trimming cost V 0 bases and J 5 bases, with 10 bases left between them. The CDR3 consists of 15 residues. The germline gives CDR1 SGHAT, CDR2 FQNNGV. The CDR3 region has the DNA TGTGCCAGCAGCTTAGATCAAGGGGCTACCGGGGAGCTGTTTTTT. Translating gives CASSLDQGATGELFF.

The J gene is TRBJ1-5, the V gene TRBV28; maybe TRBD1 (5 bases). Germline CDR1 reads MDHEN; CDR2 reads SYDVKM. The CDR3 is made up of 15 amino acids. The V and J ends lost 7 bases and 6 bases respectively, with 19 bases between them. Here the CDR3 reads CASISWNGAGQPQHF. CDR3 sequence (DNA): TGTGCCAGCATCTCCTGGAATGGGGCAGGTCAGCCCCAGCATTTT.

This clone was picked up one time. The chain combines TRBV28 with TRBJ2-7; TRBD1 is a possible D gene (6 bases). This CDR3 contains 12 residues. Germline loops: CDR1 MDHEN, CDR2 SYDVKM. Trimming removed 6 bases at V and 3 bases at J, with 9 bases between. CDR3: CASRTGIYEQYF. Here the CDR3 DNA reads TGTGCCAGCAGGACAGGAATCTACGAGCAGTACTTC. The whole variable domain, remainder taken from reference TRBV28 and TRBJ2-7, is DVKVTQSSRYLVKRTGEKVFLECVQDMDHENMFWYRQDPGLGLRLIYFSYDVKMKEKGDIPEGYSVSREKKERFSLILESASTNQTSMYLCASRTGIYEQYFGPGTRLTVT.

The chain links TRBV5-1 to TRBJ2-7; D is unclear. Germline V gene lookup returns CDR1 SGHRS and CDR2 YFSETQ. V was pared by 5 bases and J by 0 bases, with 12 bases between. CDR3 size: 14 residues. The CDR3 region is CASRVGPRSYEQYV. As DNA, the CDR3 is TGCGCCAGCAGAGTGGGCCCTCGCTCCTACGAGCAGTACGTC.

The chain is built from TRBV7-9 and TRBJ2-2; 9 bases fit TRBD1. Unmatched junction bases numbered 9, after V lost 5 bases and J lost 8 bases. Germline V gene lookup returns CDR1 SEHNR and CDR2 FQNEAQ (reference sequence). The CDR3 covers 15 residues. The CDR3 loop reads CASSQTGTGQGELFF. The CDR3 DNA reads TGTGCCAGCAGCCAAACTGGGACAGGGCAAGGGGAGCTGTTTTTT.

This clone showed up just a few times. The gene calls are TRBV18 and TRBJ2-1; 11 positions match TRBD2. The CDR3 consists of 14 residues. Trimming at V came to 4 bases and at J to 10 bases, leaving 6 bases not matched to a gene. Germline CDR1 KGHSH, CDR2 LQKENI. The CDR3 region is CASSRTSGYGEQFF. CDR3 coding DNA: TGTGCCAGCTCACGGACTAGCGGGTACGGGGAGCAGTTCTTC. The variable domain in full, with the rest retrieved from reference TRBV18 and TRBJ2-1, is NAGVMQNPRHLVRRRGQEARLRCSPMKGHSHVYWYRQLPEEGLKFMVYLQKENIIDESGMPKERFSAEFPKEGPSILRIQQVVRGDSAAYFCASSRTSGYGEQFFGPGTRLTVL.

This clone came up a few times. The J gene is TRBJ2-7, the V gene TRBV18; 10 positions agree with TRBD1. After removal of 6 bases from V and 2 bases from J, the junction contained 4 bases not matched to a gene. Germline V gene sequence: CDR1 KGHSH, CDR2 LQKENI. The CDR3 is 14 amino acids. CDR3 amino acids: CASSLGQGAYEQYF. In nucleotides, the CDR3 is TGTGCCAGCTCCCTCGGACAGGGGGCCTACGAGCAGTACTTC.

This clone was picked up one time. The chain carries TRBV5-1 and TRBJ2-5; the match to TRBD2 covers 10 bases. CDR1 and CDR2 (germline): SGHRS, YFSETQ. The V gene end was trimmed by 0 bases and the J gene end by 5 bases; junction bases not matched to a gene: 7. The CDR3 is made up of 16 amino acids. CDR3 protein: CASSLEPAGGSETQYF. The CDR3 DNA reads TGCGCCAGCAGCTTGGAGCCAGCGGGGGGGAGTGAGACCCAGTACTTC.

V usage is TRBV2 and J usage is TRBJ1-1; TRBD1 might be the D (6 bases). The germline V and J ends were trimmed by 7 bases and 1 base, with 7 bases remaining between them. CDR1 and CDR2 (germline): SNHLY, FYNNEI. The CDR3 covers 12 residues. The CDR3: CASNRENTEAFF. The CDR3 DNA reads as TGTGCCAGCAACAGGGAGAACACTGAAGCTTTCTTT.

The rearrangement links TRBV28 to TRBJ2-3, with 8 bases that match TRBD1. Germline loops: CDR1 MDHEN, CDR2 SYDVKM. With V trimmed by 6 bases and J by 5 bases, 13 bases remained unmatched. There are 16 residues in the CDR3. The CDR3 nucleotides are TGTGCCAGCAGCTCCCCCCGCCAGGGGGCGATAGATACGCAGTATTTT. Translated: CASSSPRQGAIDTQYF.

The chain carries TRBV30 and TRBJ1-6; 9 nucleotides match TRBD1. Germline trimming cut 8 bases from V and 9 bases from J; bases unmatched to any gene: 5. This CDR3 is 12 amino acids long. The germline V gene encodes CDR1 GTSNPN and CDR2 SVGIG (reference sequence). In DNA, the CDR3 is TGTGCCGTCGACAGGGGGAGTTCACCCCTCCACTTT. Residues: CAVDRGSSPLHF.

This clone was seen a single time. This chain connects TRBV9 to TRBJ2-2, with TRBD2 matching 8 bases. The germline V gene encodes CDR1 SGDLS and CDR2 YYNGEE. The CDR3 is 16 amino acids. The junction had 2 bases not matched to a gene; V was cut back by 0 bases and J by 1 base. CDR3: CASSVGLAGNTGELFF. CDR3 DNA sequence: TGTGCCAGCAGCGTAGGGCTAGCGGGGAACACCGGGGAGCTGTTTTTT.

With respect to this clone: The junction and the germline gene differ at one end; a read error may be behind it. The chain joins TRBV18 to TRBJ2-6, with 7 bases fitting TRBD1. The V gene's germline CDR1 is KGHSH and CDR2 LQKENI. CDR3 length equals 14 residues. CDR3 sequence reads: CATSDRAGANVLTF. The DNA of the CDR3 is TGTGCCACCTCAGACAGGGCTGGGGCCAACGTCCTGACTTTC. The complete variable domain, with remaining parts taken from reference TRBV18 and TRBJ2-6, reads NAGVMQNPRHLVRRRGQEARLRCSPMKGHSHVYWYRQLPEEGLKFMVYLQKENIIDESGMPKERFSAEFPKEGPSILRIQQVVRGDSAAYFCATSDRAGANVLTFGAGSRLTVL.

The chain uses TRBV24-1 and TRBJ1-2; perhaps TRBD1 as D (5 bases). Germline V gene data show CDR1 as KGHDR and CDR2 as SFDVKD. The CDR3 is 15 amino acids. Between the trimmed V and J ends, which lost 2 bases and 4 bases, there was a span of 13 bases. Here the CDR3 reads CATSDSDRPIYGYTF. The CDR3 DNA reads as TGTGCCACCAGTGATTCCGACAGACCGATCTATGGCTACACCTTC.

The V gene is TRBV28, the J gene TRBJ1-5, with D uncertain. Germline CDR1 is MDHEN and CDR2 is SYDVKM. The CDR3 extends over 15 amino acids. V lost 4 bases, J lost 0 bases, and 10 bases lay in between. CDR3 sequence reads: CASSSAGDSNQPQHF. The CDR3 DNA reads TGTGCCAGCAGTTCCGCCGGAGATAGCAATCAGCCCCAGCATTTT.

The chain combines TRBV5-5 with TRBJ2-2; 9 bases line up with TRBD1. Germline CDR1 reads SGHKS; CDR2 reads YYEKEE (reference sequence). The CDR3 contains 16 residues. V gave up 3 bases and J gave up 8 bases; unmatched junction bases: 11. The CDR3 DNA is TGTGCCAGCAGCTCCTCGGGGACAGGGCATGCGGGGGAGCTGTTTTTT. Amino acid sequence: CASSSSGTGHAGELFF.